This T cell receptor gamma chain was captured in a study of Vδ1+ human thymocytes. Findings of the study overall: Approximately 19% of thymic delta-chain sequences were Vdelta2, with few Vdelta3, unlike blood Vdelta1+ controls. Thymic TRG and TRD repertoires appeared highly polyclonal. Bulk repertoire data may be misinterpreted because of unexpected Vdelta2 sequences.

Germline loops: CDR1 EGSNGY, CDR2 YDSYNSKV. V lost 0 bases, J lost 4 bases, and 6 bases stayed unmatched. The CDR3 consists of 14 residues. Alphabeta T cells were depleted, then CD3+ Vdelta1+ Vdelta2- thymocytes were FACS-sorted. In the case of this clone: Its antigen is still unknown.

Sequences come from RNA converted to cDNA by reverse transcription. Multiplex PCR used pooled V-gene forward primers and a constant-region reverse primer to amplify CDR3s. With CATT, TCRdb re-called clones from the multiplex PCR reads. The top ten clones hold about 2% of a sample with about 36,000 gamma-chain clones, 20% to 25% of them seen once. The chain employs TRGV2 and TRGJ1 or TRGJ2. Sequencing input: Vdelta1+ gamma-delta thymocytes from the thymus. The subset is: FACS-sorted CD3+ TCRalphabeta- TCRVdelta1+ TCRVdelta2- thymocytes. This TCR was sampled from a girl in the first two years of life who had congenital heart surgery. Written as DNA, the CDR3 is TGTGCCACCTGGGACGGGCCAAAATATTATAAGAAACTCTTT. The encoded protein is CATWDGPKYYKKLF.